A selection of T cell receptor beta chains follows, all from one sample in a study of blood T cell repertoires in COVID-19. Generated by immunoSEQ multiplex PCR, the TCRdb table keeps only in-frame clones and is missing some. The sample shows about 280,000 clones, approximately 91% of them seen only once. Specimen: peripheral blood. Receptors were obtained from a man aged 18 to 30 with active or convalescent COVID-19. Each CDR3 is given without its conserved first and last residue. Each record gives: J gene, CDR3 length, V gene, CDR3 protein.

>TRBJ2-3|15|TRBV3-1/TRBV3-2
ASSQVRHPVSTDTQY
>TRBJ2-4|13|TRBV4-1
ASSPGQGAKNIQY
>TRBJ1-5|11|TRBV11-2
ASSPGYNQPQH
>TRBJ2-7|14|TRBV19
ASSIVVSPLFYEQY
>TRBJ2-5|12|TRBV13
ASSLRQKGETQY
>TRBJ2-3|14|TRBV11-2
ASSFVCTGSTDTQY
>TRBJ2-7|14|TRBV11-2
ASSLFFREDSYEQY
>TRBJ1-6|12|TRBV19
ASSWGLDNSPLH
>TRBJ2-7|12|TRBV20-1
SASSGGRLEEQY
>TRBJ2-5|14|TRBV10-3
AIRESPGVREETQY
>TRBJ1-5|12|TRBV6-2/TRBV6-3
ASSFGTGSQPQH
>TRBJ2-7|12|TRBV10-3
AISRGGGADEQY
>TRBJ1-1|9|TRBV27
ATSTGTEAF
>TRBJ2-1|12|TRBV6-1
ASSEGGQANEQF
>TRBJ1-6|13|TRBV18
ASSRQGGYNSPLH
>TRBJ2-3|11|TRBV4-1
ASSHFFTDTQY
>TRBJ2-5|17|TRBV21-1
ASSKIRQGDRKVEETQY
>TRBJ2-3|14|TRBV19
ASSIIAGGYTDTQY
>TRBJ2-7|17|TRBV7-2
ASSPSSGLAGGLRYEQY
>TRBJ1-2|11|TRBV28
ASRSTANYGYT
>TRBJ2-1|13|TRBV24-1
ATSERTGGRDEQF
>TRBJ1-2|13|TRBV3-1/TRBV3-2
ASSQGELGLSGYT